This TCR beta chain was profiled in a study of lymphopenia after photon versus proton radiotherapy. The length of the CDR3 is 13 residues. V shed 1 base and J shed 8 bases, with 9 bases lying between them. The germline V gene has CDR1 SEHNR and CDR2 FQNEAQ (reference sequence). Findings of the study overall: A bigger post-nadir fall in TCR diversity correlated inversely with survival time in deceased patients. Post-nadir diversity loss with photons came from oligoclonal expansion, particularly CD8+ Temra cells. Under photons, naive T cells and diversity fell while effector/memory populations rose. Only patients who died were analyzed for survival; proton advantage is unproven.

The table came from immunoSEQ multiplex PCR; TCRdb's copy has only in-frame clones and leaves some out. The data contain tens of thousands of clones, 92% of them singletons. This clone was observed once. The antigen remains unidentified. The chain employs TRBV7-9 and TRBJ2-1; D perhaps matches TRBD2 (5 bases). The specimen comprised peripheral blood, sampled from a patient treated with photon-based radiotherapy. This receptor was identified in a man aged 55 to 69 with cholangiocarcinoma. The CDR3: CASSLVMRDEQFF. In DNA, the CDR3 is TGTGCCAGCAGCTTAGTTATGCGGGATGAGCAGTTCTTC. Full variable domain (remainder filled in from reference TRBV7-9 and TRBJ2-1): DTGVSQNPRHKITKRGQNVTFRCDPISEHNRLYWYRQTLGQGPEFLTYFQNEAQLEKSRLLSDRFSAERPKGSFSTLEIQRTEQGDSAMYLCASSLVMRDEQFFGPGTRLTVL.